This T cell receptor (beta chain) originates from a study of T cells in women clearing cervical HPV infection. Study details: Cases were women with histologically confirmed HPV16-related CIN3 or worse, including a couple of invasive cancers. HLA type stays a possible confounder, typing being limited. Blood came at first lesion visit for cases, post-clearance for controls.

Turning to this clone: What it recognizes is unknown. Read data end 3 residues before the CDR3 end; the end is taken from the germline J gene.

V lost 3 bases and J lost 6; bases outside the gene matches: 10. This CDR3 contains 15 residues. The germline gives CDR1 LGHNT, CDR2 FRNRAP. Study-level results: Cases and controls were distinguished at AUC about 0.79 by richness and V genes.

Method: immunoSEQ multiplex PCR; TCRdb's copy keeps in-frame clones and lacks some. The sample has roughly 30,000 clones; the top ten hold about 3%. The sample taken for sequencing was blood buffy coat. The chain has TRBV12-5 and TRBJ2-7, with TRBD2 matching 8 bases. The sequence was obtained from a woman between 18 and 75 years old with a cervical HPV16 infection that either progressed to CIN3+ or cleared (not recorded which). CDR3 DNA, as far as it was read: TGTGCTAGTGGTTTCTCTGGCGGGGGGCTGGGCGAG. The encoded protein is CASGFSGGGLGE. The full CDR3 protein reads CASGFSGGGLGEQYF.